Below, 13 T cell receptor beta chains from the same sample are listed, as sequenced in a study of blood T cell repertoires in COVID-19. Sequenced by immunoSEQ multiplex PCR; TCRdb stores in-frame clones only, minus some. The sample lists about 230,000 clones, just under 90% occurring once. What was sequenced was peripheral blood. All receptors come from a man aged 25 to 40 with COVID-19, enrolled during active disease.

The CDR3 DNA sequence: TGTGCCACCAGTGACCTCTACAGCACCGGGGAGCTGTTTTTT. Translated: CATSDLYSTGELFF. The rearrangement links TRBV24-1 to TRBJ2-2; no clear D. Germline CDR1 reads KGHDR; CDR2 reads SFDVKD. The germline V and J ends were trimmed by 4 bases and 4 bases, with 9 bases remaining between them. CDR3 length: 14 residues.

Points on this clone: Other DNA sequences within the sample encode an identical CDR3. This chain joins TRBV5-1 and TRBJ1-1; 7 bases align to TRBD1. The CDR3 spans 14 residues. The trim removed 0 bases at V and 5 bases at J, leaving 4 bases unmatched. The germline V gene has CDR1 SGHRS and CDR2 YFSETQ. The CDR3: CASSLGQGGTEAFF. DNA for the CDR3: TGCGCCAGCAGCTTGGGACAGGGCGGAACTGAAGCTTTCTTT.

V gene TRBV7-8 combines with J gene TRBJ2-7; 11 nucleotides match TRBD2. The CDR3 extends over 15 amino acids. Per germline, CDR1 SGHVS and CDR2 FQNEAQ. J lost 2 bases, V lost 5 bases, and 5 bases had no gene match. CDR3 sequence (DNA): TGTGCCAGCAGCCCTACGGGACTAGCGGCCTACGAGCAGTACTTC. This encodes CASSPTGLAAYEQYF.

The chain joins TRBV28 to TRBJ2-2; 8 nucleotides match TRBD2. The CDR3 totals 14 residues. J was trimmed by 6 bases and V by 6 bases; bases with no gene match: 6. Germline CDR1 reads MDHEN; CDR2 reads SYDVKM. The CDR3 loop reads CASSRGLAPGELFF. The CDR3 DNA reads as TGTGCCAGCAGCCGCGGACTAGCCCCCGGGGAGCTGTTTTTT.

V and J are TRBV4-3 and TRBJ1-2; D is possibly TRBD1 (6 bases). CDR1 and CDR2 from the germline V gene are LGHNA and YSLEER. V gave up 1 base and J gave up 8 bases, with 14 bases separating them. The CDR3 covers 14 residues. CDR3 coding DNA: TGCGCCAGCAGCCAAGGGGACACCGCAAGAGGCTACACCTTC. Translation: CASSQGDTARGYTF.

The chain uses TRBV5-1 and TRBJ1-4; D not certain. From germline, CDR1 is SGHRS and CDR2 YFSETQ. Trimming stripped 1 base from V and 2 bases from J, with 6 bases between. This CDR3 is built from 14 residues. CDR3 sequence (DNA): TGCGCCAGCAGCTTGAGACTTACTAATGAAAAACTGTTTTTT. Protein sequence: CASSLRLTNEKLFF. Filled out from reference TRBV5-1 and TRBJ1-4, the complete variable domain reads KAGVTQTPRYLIKTRGQQVTLSCSPISGHRSVSWYQQTPGQGLQFLFEYFSETQRNKGNFPGRFSGRQFSNSRSEMNVSTLELGDSALYLCASSLRLTNEKLFFGSGTQLSVL.

The V gene is TRBV7-9, the J gene TRBJ1-2; no firm D call. Germline CDR1 reads SEHNR; CDR2 reads FQNEAQ (reference sequence). Deletions cut 4 bases from V and 8 bases from J, with 20 bases between. The CDR3 consists of 15 residues. CDR3 sequence: CASSSFGRESLGYTF. DNA of the CDR3: TGTGCCAGCAGCTCCTTTGGACGGGAGTCCTTAGGCTACACCTTC.

This rearrangement joins TRBV5-5 to TRBJ1-2; 8 bases map to TRBD1. V lost 0 bases, J lost 2 bases, and 6 bases stayed unmatched. This CDR3 spans 16 amino acids. Germline loops: CDR1 SGHKS, CDR2 YYEKEE (reference sequence). CDR3 sequence (DNA): TGTGCCAGCAGCTTGGCCCCGGCAGGGGGCAACTATGGCTACACCTTC. Its protein is CASSLAPAGGNYGYTF.

The chain has TRBV14 and TRBJ2-3, with TRBD1 identical over 7 bases. V shed 5 bases, J shed 2 bases, and the junction held 7 bases outside the gene matches. CDR3 length: 15 residues. The V gene's germline CDR1 is SGHDN and CDR2 FVKESK. In DNA, the CDR3 is TGTGCCAGCAGCTCCAAGGGACAGTACACAGATACGCAGTATTTT. It translates to CASSSKGQYTDTQYF.

J is TRBJ1-5 and V is TRBV21-1; TRBD1, the table's D call, lacks a check against the DNA. TRBV21-1 represents a pseudogene. The CDR3 loop spans 18 amino acids. CDR3 amino acids: CASSALGYVTGGNQPQHF. CDR3 DNA sequence: TGTGCCAGCAGCGCCCTCGGTTACGTGACAGGGGGCAATCAGCCCCAGCATTTT.

This sequence joins TRBV5-1 and TRBJ2-2, with 8 bases fitting TRBD1. Germline assignment: CDR1 SGHRS and CDR2 YFSETQ. V shed 0 bases, J shed 7 bases, and the junction held 8 bases outside the gene matches. The CDR3 has 16 amino acids. The CDR3 DNA is TGCGCCAGCAGCTTGGCGACAGGGGTACAGGGCGGGGAGCTGTTTTTT. It specifies CASSLATGVQGGELFF.

In its sample, this clone was seen once. The CDR3 loop reads CASSLVMGGQPQHF. The DNA for the CDR3 is TGCGCCAGCAGCTTGGTTATGGGAGGTCAGCCCCAGCATTTT. This sequence joins TRBV5-1 and TRBJ1-5, with D unresolved. The CDR3 sequence is 14 residues long. The V end was cut by 0 bases, the J end by 6 bases, with 10 bases between. Germline V CDR1 and CDR2: SGHRS, YFSETQ.

The chain recombines TRBV15 with TRBJ2-3; TRBD2 might be the D (5 bases). Trimming removed 4 bases at V and 0 bases at J, with 8 bases between. Germline V gene lookup returns CDR1 LNHNV and CDR2 YYDKDF (reference sequence). The CDR3 loop spans 14 amino acids. This CDR3 reads CATSMGGSTDTQYF. CDR3 nucleotides: TGTGCCACCAGCATGGGCGGGAGCACAGATACGCAGTATTTT.